A selection of T cell receptor beta chains follows, all from one sample in a study of T cell responses to AZD1222 COVID-19 vaccine. Some clones are missing from TCRdb's copy, which holds only in-frame ones; the method was immunoSEQ multiplex PCR. The table has around 180,000 clones, roughly 88% seen once. Sequences were derived from peripheral blood, sampled on day 0 of AZD1222 vaccination. The receptors originated from an adult in good health. The CDR3 runs from the conserved cysteine through the conserved F or W. Fields, in order: V gene, clone size, J gene, D gene, CDR3 protein, CDR3 DNA. The D gene is left open where the match is weak. Where a row states a size, it is once, few, many or the class of an expanded clone; other rows omit it.

v_call: TRBV6-1; clone_size: NA; j_call: TRBJ2-7; d_call: NA; cdr3_aa: CASSEFGSPYEQYF; cdr3_nt: TGTGCCAGCAGTGAATTTGGGAGTCCCTACGAGCAGTACTTC
v_call: TRBV15; clone_size: NA; j_call: TRBJ1-6; d_call: NA; cdr3_aa: CATSRDRGVNSPLHF; cdr3_nt: TGTGCCACCAGCAGAGACAGAGGGGTAAATTCACCCCTCCACTTT
v_call: TRBV6-5; clone_size: NA; j_call: TRBJ1-5; d_call: TRBD1; cdr3_aa: CASSPGTGYNQPQHF; cdr3_nt: TGTGCCAGCAGTCCGGGGACAGGGTACAATCAGCCCCAGCATTTT
v_call: TRBV27; clone_size: NA; j_call: TRBJ2-3; d_call: NA; cdr3_aa: CASSPGGTDTQYF; cdr3_nt: TGTGCCAGCAGCCCGGGCGGCACAGATACGCAGTATTTT
v_call: TRBV19; clone_size: NA; j_call: TRBJ1-3; d_call: NA; cdr3_aa: CASSPYISGNTIYF; cdr3_nt: TGTGCCAGTAGCCCCTACATCTCTGGAAACACCATATATTTT
v_call: TRBV11-2; clone_size: NA; j_call: TRBJ1-3; d_call: TRBD1; cdr3_aa: CASSLVPIRGIYF; cdr3_nt: TGTGCCAGCAGCTTAGTTCCAATCAGGGGGATATATTTT
v_call: TRBV5-8; clone_size: NA; j_call: TRBJ1-1; d_call: NA; cdr3_aa: CATLTLATVNTEAFF; cdr3_nt: TGTGCCACCCTTACCTTGGCGACAGTGAACACTGAAGCTTTCTTT
v_call: TRBV9; clone_size: NA; j_call: TRBJ2-3; d_call: TRBD1; cdr3_aa: CASSVPIQGADPPDTQYF; cdr3_nt: TGTGCCAGCAGCGTACCGATACAGGGGGCGGATCCACCAGATACGCAGTATTTT
v_call: TRBV4-1; clone_size: NA; j_call: TRBJ2-1; d_call: NA; cdr3_aa: CASSQDHGGVYNEQFF; cdr3_nt: TGCGCCAGCAGCCAAGATCATGGAGGGGTCTACAATGAGCAGTTCTTC
v_call: TRBV7-8; clone_size: NA; j_call: TRBJ1-2; d_call: NA; cdr3_aa: CASSTLGTQIYGYTF; cdr3_nt: TGTGCCAGCAGCACTCTCGGGACACAGATCTATGGCTACACCTTC
v_call: TRBV5-8; clone_size: NA; j_call: TRBJ1-6; d_call: NA; cdr3_aa: CASSLQGSSYNSPLHF; cdr3_nt: TGTGCCAGCAGCTTGCAGGGCAGCTCCTATAATTCACCCCTCCACTTT
v_call: TRBV28; clone_size: NA; j_call: TRBJ1-1; d_call: NA; cdr3_aa: CASSLRQKNTEAFF; cdr3_nt: TGTGCCAGCAGTCTTAGACAGAAGAACACTGAAGCTTTCTTT
v_call: TRBV19; clone_size: NA; j_call: TRBJ2-2; d_call: NA; cdr3_aa: CASSVTTLAGELFF; cdr3_nt: TGTGCCAGTAGTGTGACTACCCTAGCCGGGGAGCTGTTTTTT
v_call: TRBV5-1; clone_size: few; j_call: TRBJ2-5; d_call: NA; cdr3_aa: CASSLALRGLETQYF; cdr3_nt: TGCGCCAGCAGCTTGGCTCTGCGGGGGCTTGAGACCCAGTACTTC
v_call: TRBV7-2; clone_size: once; j_call: TRBJ2-5; d_call: TRBD2; cdr3_aa: CASSLDRGGSETQYF; cdr3_nt: TGTGCCAGCAGCTTAGATCGGGGGGGCTCCGAGACCCAGTACTTC
v_call: TRBV9; clone_size: NA; j_call: TRBJ1-5; d_call: NA; cdr3_aa: CASSVDGANQPQHF; cdr3_nt: TGTGCCAGCAGCGTAGACGGTGCGAATCAGCCCCAGCATTTT
v_call: TRBV11-3; clone_size: NA; j_call: TRBJ2-5; d_call: TRBD1; cdr3_aa: CASSPGTGRIETQYF; cdr3_nt: TGTGCCAGCAGCCCGGGGACAGGGAGGATTGAGACCCAGTACTTC
v_call: TRBV27; clone_size: few; j_call: TRBJ1-1; d_call: NA; cdr3_aa: CASSREGNTEAFF; cdr3_nt: TGTGCCAGCAGCCGCGAGGGGAACACTGAAGCTTTCTTT
v_call: TRBV28; clone_size: NA; j_call: TRBJ2-1; d_call: NA; cdr3_aa: CASSSYREQFF; cdr3_nt: TGTGCCAGCAGTTCCTACCGTGAGCAGTTCTTC
v_call: TRBV5-6; clone_size: once; j_call: TRBJ2-7; d_call: NA; cdr3_aa: CASSITGEQYF; cdr3_nt: TGTGCCAGCAGCATAACGGGCGAGCAGTACTTC
v_call: TRBV30; clone_size: NA; j_call: TRBJ2-1; d_call: NA; cdr3_aa: CAWSVSFLRLF; cdr3_nt: TGTGCCTGGAGTGTAAGTTTCTTACGTCTCTTC
v_call: TRBV20-1; clone_size: NA; j_call: TRBJ2-7; d_call: TRBD1; cdr3_aa: CSCWTGYEQYF; cdr3_nt: TGCAGTTGCTGGACAGGGTACGAGCAGTACTTC
v_call: TRBV5-6; clone_size: NA; j_call: TRBJ2-2; d_call: NA; cdr3_aa: CASSLLQSSNTGELFF; cdr3_nt: TGTGCCAGCAGCTTACTCCAGTCTTCTAACACCGGGGAGCTGTTTTTT
v_call: TRBV9; clone_size: NA; j_call: TRBJ1-6; d_call: NA; cdr3_aa: CASSVSPGGLNNSPLHF; cdr3_nt: TGTGCCAGCAGCGTTTCTCCCGGGGGGCTTAATAATTCACCCCTCCACTTT
v_call: TRBV27; clone_size: NA; j_call: TRBJ2-5; d_call: NA; cdr3_aa: CASSLLGETQYF; cdr3_nt: TGTGCCAGCAGTCTGCTAGGAGAGACCCAGTACTTC
v_call: TRBV5-6; clone_size: few; j_call: TRBJ1-4; d_call: NA; cdr3_aa: CASSLYGGDNEKLFF; cdr3_nt: TGTGCCAGCAGCTTGTATGGTGGGGATAATGAAAAACTGTTTTTT
v_call: TRBV5-4; clone_size: NA; j_call: TRBJ1-1; d_call: TRBD1; cdr3_aa: CASSPGTGPNTEAFF; cdr3_nt: TGTGCCAGCAGCCCCGGGACAGGGCCGAACACTGAAGCTTTCTTT
v_call: TRBV5-5; clone_size: NA; j_call: TRBJ1-3; d_call: NA; cdr3_aa: CASSLERAVAGNTIYF; cdr3_nt: TGTGCCAGCAGCTTGGAGAGAGCGGTGGCTGGAAACACCATATATTTT
v_call: TRBV5-1; clone_size: NA; j_call: TRBJ1-6; d_call: TRBD1; cdr3_aa: CASSPGQGAGSPLHF; cdr3_nt: TGCGCCAGCAGCCCCGGACAGGGGGCAGGATCACCCCTCCACTTT
v_call: TRBV23-1; clone_size: NA; j_call: TRBJ2-7; d_call: NA; cdr3_aa: CASSQSPGSEQYF; cdr3_nt: TGCGCCAGCAGTCAATCGCCGGGTTCAGAGCAGTACTTC
v_call: TRBV20-1; clone_size: once; j_call: TRBJ1-6; d_call: NA; cdr3_aa: CSASWEARNSPLHF; cdr3_nt: TGCAGTGCTAGTTGGGAGGCCAGAAATTCACCCCTCCACTTT
v_call: TRBV5-1; clone_size: NA; j_call: TRBJ2-1; d_call: NA; cdr3_aa: CASSFSGAGDEQFF; cdr3_nt: TGCGCCAGCAGCTTTTCAGGGGCGGGCGATGAGCAGTTCTTC
v_call: TRBV18; clone_size: NA; j_call: TRBJ1-2; d_call: NA; cdr3_aa: CASSPGNRVNYGYTF; cdr3_nt: TGTGCCAGCTCACCAGGGAACAGGGTTAACTATGGCTACACCTTC
v_call: TRBV6-5; clone_size: NA; j_call: TRBJ2-3; d_call: TRBD1; cdr3_aa: CASRRDRGTDTQYF; cdr3_nt: TGTGCCAGCAGGAGGGACAGGGGAACAGATACGCAGTATTTT
v_call: TRBV15; clone_size: NA; j_call: TRBJ2-5; d_call: TRBD1; cdr3_aa: CATSRDRVQGETQYF; cdr3_nt: TGTGCCACCAGCAGGGACAGGGTACAAGGAGAGACCCAGTACTTC
v_call: TRBV30; clone_size: NA; j_call: TRBJ1-6; d_call: TRBD1; cdr3_aa: CAWNRDRGGTYNSPLHF; cdr3_nt: TGTGCCTGGAACCGGGACAGGGGAGGCACGTATAATTCACCCCTCCACTTT
v_call: TRBV5-1; clone_size: NA; j_call: TRBJ2-5; d_call: TRBD2; cdr3_aa: CASSLASGEETQYF; cdr3_nt: TGCGCCAGCAGCTTGGCTAGCGGTGAAGAGACCCAGTACTTC
v_call: TRBV9; clone_size: few; j_call: TRBJ1-2; d_call: NA; cdr3_aa: CASSPNWGSYGYTF; cdr3_nt: TGTGCCAGCAGCCCTAACTGGGGGAGCTATGGCTACACCTTC
v_call: TRBV30; clone_size: NA; j_call: TRBJ1-1; d_call: NA; cdr3_aa: CAWSARSRLNTEAFF; cdr3_nt: TGTGCCTGGAGTGCCCGATCTAGACTGAACACTGAAGCTTTCTTT
v_call: TRBV7-2; clone_size: NA; j_call: TRBJ2-2; d_call: NA; cdr3_aa: CASGGGLAPLGGELFF; cdr3_nt: TGTGCCAGCGGCGGAGGCCTAGCCCCCTTGGGCGGGGAGCTGTTTTTT
v_call: TRBV27; clone_size: NA; j_call: TRBJ2-7; d_call: NA; cdr3_aa: CASSLDGPLPYEQYF; cdr3_nt: TGTGCCAGCAGTTTAGATGGGCCACTTCCCTACGAGCAGTACTTC
v_call: TRBV5-1; clone_size: NA; j_call: TRBJ1-4; d_call: NA; cdr3_aa: CASSLDPTNEKLFF; cdr3_nt: TGCGCCAGCAGCTTGGACCCAACTAATGAAAAACTGTTTTTT
v_call: TRBV6-5; clone_size: NA; j_call: TRBJ1-1; d_call: NA; cdr3_aa: CASSTIGGNTEAFF; cdr3_nt: TGTGCCAGCAGTACCATAGGGGGGAACACTGAAGCTTTCTTT
v_call: TRBV10-1; clone_size: NA; j_call: TRBJ1-5; d_call: TRBD1; cdr3_aa: CASSLDRGQPQHF; cdr3_nt: TGCGCCAGCAGCTTGGACAGGGGGCAGCCCCAGCATTTT
v_call: TRBV27; clone_size: NA; j_call: TRBJ2-1; d_call: TRBD2; cdr3_aa: CASSPLTSGSPSEQFF; cdr3_nt: TGTGCCAGCAGTCCCCTTACTAGCGGGAGCCCCAGTGAGCAGTTCTTC
v_call: TRBV5-4; clone_size: NA; j_call: TRBJ2-5; d_call: TRBD2; cdr3_aa: CASSPRTSGQVGETQYF; cdr3_nt: TGTGCCAGCAGCCCTCGGACTAGCGGGCAGGTTGGAGAGACCCAGTACTTC
v_call: TRBV14; clone_size: NA; j_call: TRBJ2-2; d_call: TRBD2; cdr3_aa: CASSQDERGAWTGELFF; cdr3_nt: TGTGCCAGCAGCCAAGATGAGCGGGGCGCGTGGACCGGGGAGCTGTTTTTT
v_call: TRBV19; clone_size: NA; j_call: TRBJ2-1; d_call: NA; cdr3_aa: CASSIGTNTYNEQFF; cdr3_nt: TGTGCCAGTAGTATAGGGACGAATACCTACAATGAGCAGTTCTTC
v_call: TRBV7-9; clone_size: once; j_call: TRBJ2-7; d_call: NA; cdr3_aa: CASSLDLKVGEQYF; cdr3_nt: TGTGCCAGCAGCTTAGATTTGAAGGTGGGCGAGCAGTACTTC
v_call: TRBV6-2/TRBV6-3; clone_size: NA; j_call: TRBJ2-3; d_call: NA; cdr3_aa: CASSLTDTQYF; cdr3_nt: TGTGCCAGCAGTTTAACAGATACGCAGTATTTT